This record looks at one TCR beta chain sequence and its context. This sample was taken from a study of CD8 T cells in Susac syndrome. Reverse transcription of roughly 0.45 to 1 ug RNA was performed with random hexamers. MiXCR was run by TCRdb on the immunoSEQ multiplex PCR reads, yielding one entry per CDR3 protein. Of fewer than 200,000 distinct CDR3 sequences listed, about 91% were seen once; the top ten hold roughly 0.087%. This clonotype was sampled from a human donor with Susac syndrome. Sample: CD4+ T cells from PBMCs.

CDR3 protein: CASSRGGDSYNEQFF. CDR3 nucleotide sequence: TGTGCCAGCAGCCGCGGGGGAGATAGCTACAATGAGCAGTTCTTC. The chain combines TRBV11-2 with TRBJ2-1; 7 nucleotides align to TRBD2. Germline V gives CDR1 SGHAT, CDR2 FQNNGV. The CDR3 consists of 15 residues. V lost 5 bases, J lost 3 bases, and 7 bases stayed unmatched. Full variable domain (remainder filled in from reference TRBV11-2 and TRBJ2-1): EAGVAQSPRYKIIEKRQSVAFWCNPISGHATLYWYQQILGQGPKLLIQFQNNGVVDDSQLPKDRFSAERLKGVDSTLKIQPAKLEDSAVYLCASSRGGDSYNEQFFGPGTRLTVL.